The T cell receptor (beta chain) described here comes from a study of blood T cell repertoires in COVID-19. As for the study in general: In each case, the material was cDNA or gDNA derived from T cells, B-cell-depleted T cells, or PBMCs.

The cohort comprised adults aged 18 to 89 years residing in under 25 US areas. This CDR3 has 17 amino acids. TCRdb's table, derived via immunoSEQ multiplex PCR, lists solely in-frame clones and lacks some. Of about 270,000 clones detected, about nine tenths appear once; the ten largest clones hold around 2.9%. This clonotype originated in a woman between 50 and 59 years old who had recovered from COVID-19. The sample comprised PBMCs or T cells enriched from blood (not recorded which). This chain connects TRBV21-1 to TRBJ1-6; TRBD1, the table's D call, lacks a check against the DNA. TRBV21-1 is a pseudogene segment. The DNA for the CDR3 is TGTGCCAGCAGCAAACCCCTCCCCCAGACAGGGGAATCACCCCTCCACTTT. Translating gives CASSKPLPQTGESPLHF.